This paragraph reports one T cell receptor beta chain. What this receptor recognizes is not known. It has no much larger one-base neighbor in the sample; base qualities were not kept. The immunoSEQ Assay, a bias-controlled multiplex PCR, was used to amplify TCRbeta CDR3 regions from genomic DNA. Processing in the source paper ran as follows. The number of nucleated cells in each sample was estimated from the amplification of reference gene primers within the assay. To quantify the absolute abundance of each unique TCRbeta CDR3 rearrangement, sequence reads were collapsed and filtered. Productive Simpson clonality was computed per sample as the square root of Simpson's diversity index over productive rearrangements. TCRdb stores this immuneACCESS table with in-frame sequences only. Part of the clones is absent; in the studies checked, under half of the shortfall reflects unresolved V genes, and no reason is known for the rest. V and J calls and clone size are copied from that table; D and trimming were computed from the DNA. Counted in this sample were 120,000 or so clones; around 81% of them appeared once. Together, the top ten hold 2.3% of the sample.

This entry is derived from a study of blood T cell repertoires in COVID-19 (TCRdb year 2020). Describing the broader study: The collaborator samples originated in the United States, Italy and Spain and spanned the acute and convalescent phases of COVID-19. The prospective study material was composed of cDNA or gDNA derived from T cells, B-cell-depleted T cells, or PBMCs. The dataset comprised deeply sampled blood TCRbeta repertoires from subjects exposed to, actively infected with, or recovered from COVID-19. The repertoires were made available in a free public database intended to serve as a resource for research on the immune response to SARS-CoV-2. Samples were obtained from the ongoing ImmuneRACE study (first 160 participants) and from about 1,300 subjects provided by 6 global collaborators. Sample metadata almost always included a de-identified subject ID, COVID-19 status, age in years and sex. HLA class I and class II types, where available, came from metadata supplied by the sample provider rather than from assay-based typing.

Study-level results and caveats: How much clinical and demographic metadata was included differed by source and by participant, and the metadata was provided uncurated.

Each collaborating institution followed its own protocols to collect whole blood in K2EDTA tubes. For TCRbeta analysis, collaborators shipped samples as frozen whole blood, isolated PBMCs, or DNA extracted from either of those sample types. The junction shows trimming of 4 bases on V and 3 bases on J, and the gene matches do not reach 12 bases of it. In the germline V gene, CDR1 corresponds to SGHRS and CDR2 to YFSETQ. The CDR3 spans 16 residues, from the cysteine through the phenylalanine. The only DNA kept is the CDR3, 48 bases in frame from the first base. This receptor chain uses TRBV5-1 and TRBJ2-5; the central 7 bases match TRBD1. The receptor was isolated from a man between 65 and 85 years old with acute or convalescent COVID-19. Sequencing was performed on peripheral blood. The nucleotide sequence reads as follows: TGCGCCAGCAGCCGCTTGACAGGGTTTTTAGAAGAGACCCAGTACTTC. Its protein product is CASSRLTGFLEETQYF. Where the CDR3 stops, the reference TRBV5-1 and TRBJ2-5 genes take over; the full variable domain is KAGVTQTPRYLIKTRGQQVTLSCSPISGHRSVSWYQQTPGQGLQFLFEYFSETQRNKGNFPGRFSGRQFSNSRSEMNVSTLELGDSALYLCASSRLTGFLEETQYFGPGTRLLVL.